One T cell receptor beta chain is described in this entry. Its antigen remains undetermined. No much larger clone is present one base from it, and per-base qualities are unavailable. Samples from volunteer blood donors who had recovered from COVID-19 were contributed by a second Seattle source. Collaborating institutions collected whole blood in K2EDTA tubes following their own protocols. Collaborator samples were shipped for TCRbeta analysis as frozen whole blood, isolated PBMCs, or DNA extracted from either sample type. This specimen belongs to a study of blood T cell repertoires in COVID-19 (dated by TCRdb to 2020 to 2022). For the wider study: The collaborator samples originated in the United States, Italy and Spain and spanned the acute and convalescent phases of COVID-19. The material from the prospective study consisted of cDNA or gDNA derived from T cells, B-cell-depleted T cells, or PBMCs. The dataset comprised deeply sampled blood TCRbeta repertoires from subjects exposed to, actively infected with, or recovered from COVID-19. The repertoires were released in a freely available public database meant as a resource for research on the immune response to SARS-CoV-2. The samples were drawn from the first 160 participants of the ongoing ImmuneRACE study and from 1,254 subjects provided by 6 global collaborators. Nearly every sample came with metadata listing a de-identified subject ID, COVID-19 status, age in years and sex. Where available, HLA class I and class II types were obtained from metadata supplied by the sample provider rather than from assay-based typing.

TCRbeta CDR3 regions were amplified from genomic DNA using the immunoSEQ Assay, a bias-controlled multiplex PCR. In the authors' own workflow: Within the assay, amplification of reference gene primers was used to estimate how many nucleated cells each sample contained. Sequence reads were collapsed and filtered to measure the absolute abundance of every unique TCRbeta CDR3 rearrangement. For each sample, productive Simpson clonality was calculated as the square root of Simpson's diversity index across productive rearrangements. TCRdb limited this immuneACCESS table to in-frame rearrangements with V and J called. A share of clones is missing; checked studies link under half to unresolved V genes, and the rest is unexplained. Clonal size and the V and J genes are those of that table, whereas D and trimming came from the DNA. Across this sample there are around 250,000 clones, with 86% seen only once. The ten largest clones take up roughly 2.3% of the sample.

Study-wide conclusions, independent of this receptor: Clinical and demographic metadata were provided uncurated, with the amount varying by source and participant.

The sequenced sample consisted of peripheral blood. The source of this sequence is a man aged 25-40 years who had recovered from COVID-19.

The CDR3 reads CASSLNGETQYF. In nucleotides, the sequence is TGTGCCAGCAGTTTGAACGGAGAGACCCAGTACTTC. The V and J segments used are TRBV12-3 or TRBV12-4 and TRBJ2-5; there is no confident call for the D gene. The CDR3 covers 12 residues, taking in both the cysteine and the phenylalanine. The entry retains the CDR3 DNA only, 36 bases that are in frame from base 1. Deletion took 3 bases off V and 4 bases off J, with a span of 6 bases between the germline ends.